These T cell receptor beta chains were read from a single sample in a study of T cells after yellow fever vaccination. Using its own MiXCR run on the 5' RACE reads, TCRdb lists one record per CDR3 protein. The sample shows 500,000 to 550,000 distinct CDR3 sequences, 20% to 25% of them seen only once. The input for sequencing was PBMCs, taken about 20 days after the first yellow fever vaccination. These receptor sequences come from a young man who received the YFV17D yellow fever vaccine. Each CDR3 is given with its conserved first and last residue. The D gene is left open where the match is weak. For some rows the clone size is stated as once, few or many, or as a class when expanded; others skip it.

DNA	CDR3	D	V	J	size
TGCGCCAGCAGCTCCCCCTCCGGGACTAGCGGGGGGCTGGTGGTCTTC	CASSSPSGTSGGLVVF	TRBD2	TRBV4-1	TRBJ2-1	.
TGCAGTGCTAGAGACCTCGGGGGGGCGGGTAAAACAGATACGCAGTATTTT	CSARDLGGAGKTDTQYF	TRBD2	TRBV20-1	TRBJ2-3	few
TGTGCCAGCAGCCAGCGGAAGACTAGCGGGGTGGATACGCAGTATTTT	CASSQRKTSGVDTQYF	TRBD2	TRBV7-2	TRBJ2-3	few
TGTGCCAGCTCACCGGACCAGGGTTTTCTTAATGAAAAACTGTTTTTT	CASSPDQGFLNEKLFF	.	TRBV18	TRBJ1-4	.
TGTGCCAGCAGCAAAGGACGCGGGGTCGGAGGAGGGCCCCAGCATTTT	CASSKGRGVGGGPQHF	.	TRBV7-9	TRBJ1-5	few
TGCAGTGCTCGCAACAGCGGGGAGCACCCCTACGAGCAGTACTTC	CSARNSGEHPYEQYF	TRBD2	TRBV20-1	TRBJ2-7	few
TGTGCCAGCAGTTTAAGGGAACTTTGGAGCTCCTATAATTCACCCCTCCACTTT	CASSLRELWSSYNSPLHF	.	TRBV12-3/TRBV12-4	TRBJ1-6	.
TGTGCCAGCACCGACACCGGGACTAGCGGGGGGGCCCAGTACTTC	CASTDTGTSGGAQYF	TRBD2	TRBV2	TRBJ2-5	few
TGTGCCATCAGTGAGTCAGTTGGGATGAATGAGCAGTTCTTC	CAISESVGMNEQFF	.	TRBV10-3	TRBJ2-1	few
TGCGCCAGCAGCTTGGTACCAGGGCACGGGGCCAACGTCCTGACTTTC	CASSLVPGHGANVLTF	.	TRBV5-1	TRBJ2-6	once
TGTGCCAGCAGCGCCCGGGACGGTGAAGAGACCCAGTACTTC	CASSARDGEETQYF	.	TRBV9	TRBJ2-5	few
TGTGCCAGCAGGGGGGGGATAGAGACCCAGTACTTC	CASRGGIETQYF	TRBD2	TRBV6-5	TRBJ2-5	.
TGTGCCAGCAGTGATCCAGGGGTGAGGGGTTCACCCCTCCACTTT	CASSDPGVRGSPLHF	.	TRBV25-1	TRBJ1-6	.
TGCGCCAGCAGCTTGCTCGAGGGGGATGAAAAACTGTTTTTT	CASSLLEGDEKLFF	.	TRBV5-1	TRBJ1-4	few
TGTGCCAGCTCACTACTAGCGGGGGTCTACAATGAGCAGTTCTTC	CASSLLAGVYNEQFF	TRBD2	TRBV18	TRBJ2-1	many
TGTGCCAGCAGCCGGGGGGGCACTGGAAACACCATATATTTT	CASSRGGTGNTIYF	.	TRBV27	TRBJ1-3	many
TGTGCCAGCAGTGACGATATATGGAGCACTGAAGCTTTCTTT	CASSDDIWSTEAFF	.	TRBV6-1	TRBJ1-1	many
TGCAGCGTTGTACGTCGGGGGGCCCGGGAGACCCAGTACTTC	CSVVRRGARETQYF	.	TRBV29-1	TRBJ2-5	.
TGTGCCACCAGCAGCCCACAGGGTCGGGAGCAGTACTTC	CATSSPQGREQYF	.	TRBV15	TRBJ2-7	.
TGCGCCAGCAGCTTGGGACTAGCGGGGAAAGCCAAAAACATTCAGTACTTC	CASSLGLAGKAKNIQYF	TRBD2	TRBV5-1	TRBJ2-4	.
TGTGCCAGCAGCGGGGCCCTGAACACTGAAGCTTTCTTT	CASSGALNTEAFF	.	TRBV2	TRBJ1-1	.
TGCGCCAGCAGCTTGGACCGACAGGGTTTCGACGAGCAGTACTTC	CASSLDRQGFDEQYF	TRBD1	TRBV5-1	TRBJ2-7	.
TGTGCCAGCAGTTTATCCAAGCGCCGGGGCGACTACGAGCAGTACTTC	CASSLSKRRGDYEQYF	.	TRBV27	TRBJ2-7	few
TGCAGCGTTCCGGGACTTTTTACGCAGTATTTT	CSVPGLFTQYF	.	TRBV29-1	TRBJ2-3	once
TGTGCCAGCAGACCCCTCGGACAGGGCGTCACTGAAGCTTTCTTT	CASRPLGQGVTEAFF	TRBD1	TRBV6-1	TRBJ1-1	.
TGTGCCAGCAGCCTACCAAGGGGCAGGGCCGCTTTAGAGACCCAGTACTTC	CASSLPRGRAALETQYF	.	TRBV7-6	TRBJ2-5	.
TGCAGCGTTGAAGGGACTAGCACCAGCACAGATACGCAGTATTTT	CSVEGTSTSTDTQYF	TRBD2	TRBV29-1	TRBJ2-3	.
TGCGCCAGCAGCCAAGATCGTGGGGGGTTTCGGACCGGGGAGCTGTTTTTT	CASSQDRGGFRTGELFF	.	TRBV4-3	TRBJ2-2	.
TGTGCCAGCAGGCCAGAAGGGGTTACGTCCTACAATGAGCAGTTCTTC	CASRPEGVTSYNEQFF	.	TRBV11-2	TRBJ2-1	.
TGCGCCAGCAGCCAATCGAGGGGTTTCACCGGGGAGCTGTTTTTT	CASSQSRGFTGELFF	.	TRBV4-3	TRBJ2-2	few
TGTGCCAGCAACCCCGGACAGACTACGTACCAAGAGACCCAGTACTTC	CASNPGQTTYQETQYF	.	TRBV5-4	TRBJ2-5	.
TGTGCCAGCAGCTTAAGGACGGCCTACACCGGGGAGCTGTTTTTT	CASSLRTAYTGELFF	.	TRBV7-2	TRBJ2-2	.
TGCGCCAGCAGCCAAGAGGGGGGGTACACGCAAGAGACCCAGTACTTC	CASSQEGGYTQETQYF	TRBD2	TRBV4-3	TRBJ2-5	.
TGTGCTAGTGGTTTGGACGGCACAGGCAAAGCTTTCTTT	CASGLDGTGKAFF	.	TRBV12-5	TRBJ1-1	few
TGTGCCAGCAGTGAAGGGCACCCAGGGGCCGGGGAGCTGTTTTTT	CASSEGHPGAGELFF	.	TRBV6-1	TRBJ2-2	.
TGTGCCAGCAGTTACCGAAACACCATATATTTT	CASSYRNTIYF	.	TRBV6-5	TRBJ1-3	.
TGTGCCAGCAGCCAAGATGGGCTAGCGGGGGGGAAGCAGTACTTC	CASSQDGLAGGKQYF	TRBD2	TRBV3-1	TRBJ2-7	once
TGCGCCAGCAGCCAGGGACAGGGTGGAAAACTGTTTTTT	CASSQGQGGKLFF	TRBD1	TRBV5-1	TRBJ1-4	.
TGCGCCAGCAGGTGGCAGGGGAAGGGGGATACGCAGTATTTT	CASRWQGKGDTQYF	.	TRBV5-1	TRBJ2-3	many
TGCAGTGCTACTCGGACAGGCTACAATGAGCAGTTCTTC	CSATRTGYNEQFF	TRBD1	TRBV20-1	TRBJ2-1	many
TGTGCCAGCGCCCTTCGGGACATCTCCTACGAGCAGTACTTC	CASALRDISYEQYF	.	TRBV12-3/TRBV12-4	TRBJ2-7	few
TGTGCCAGCAGCGCGGGACCCCCGAACACTGAAGCTTTCTTT	CASSAGPPNTEAFF	.	TRBV7-2	TRBJ1-1	many
TGCGCCAGCAGCCCGGGACAGGACAGTTCACCCCTCCACTTT	CASSPGQDSSPLHF	TRBD1	TRBV5-1	TRBJ1-6	.
TGTGCCAGTGCGGACAGCCTCAATCAGCCCCAGCATTTT	CASADSLNQPQHF	.	TRBV27	TRBJ1-5	.
TGTGCCAGCAGCTTAACGTCAGGGGGCTATCACACCGGGGAGCTGTTTTTT	CASSLTSGGYHTGELFF	TRBD1	TRBV7-3	TRBJ2-2	.
TGCAGCGGCCGAGGTGGACAGGGGTCTAGTGAGCAGTTCTTC	CSGRGGQGSSEQFF	TRBD1	TRBV29-1	TRBJ2-1	few
TGCAGTGCTCCTACGCAGGGCCGGCCGAGTCAGTTCTTC	CSAPTQGRPSQFF	.	TRBV20-1	TRBJ2-1	.
TGTGCCAGCAGCCAAGGACTAGCGGGGGGCCCGTGGGAGCAGTACTTC	CASSQGLAGGPWEQYF	TRBD2	TRBV5-4	TRBJ2-7	.
TGTGCCAGCAGTTTAGGCAGTAACCATCAGCCCCAGCATTTT	CASSLGSNHQPQHF	.	TRBV27	TRBJ1-5	few
TGTGCCAGTAGTATAAGGGGTTCGGAGACCCAGTACTTC	CASSIRGSETQYF	.	TRBV19	TRBJ2-5	few
TGCGCCAGCGGAGTAGACCCGGGTGGCTACACCTTC	CASGVDPGGYTF	.	TRBV5-1	TRBJ1-2	.
TGTGCCAGCAGTTTTAACAGTGACTATGGCTACACCTTC	CASSFNSDYGYTF	.	TRBV27	TRBJ1-2	few
TGTGCCAGCAGCGACGCTGCAGTCCAAGAGACCCAGTACTTC	CASSDAAVQETQYF	.	TRBV12-3/TRBV12-4	TRBJ2-5	.
TGTGCCAGCAGGGAGGGCGGGCTCCAGTACTTC	CASREGGLQYF	.	TRBV6-1	TRBJ2-7	.